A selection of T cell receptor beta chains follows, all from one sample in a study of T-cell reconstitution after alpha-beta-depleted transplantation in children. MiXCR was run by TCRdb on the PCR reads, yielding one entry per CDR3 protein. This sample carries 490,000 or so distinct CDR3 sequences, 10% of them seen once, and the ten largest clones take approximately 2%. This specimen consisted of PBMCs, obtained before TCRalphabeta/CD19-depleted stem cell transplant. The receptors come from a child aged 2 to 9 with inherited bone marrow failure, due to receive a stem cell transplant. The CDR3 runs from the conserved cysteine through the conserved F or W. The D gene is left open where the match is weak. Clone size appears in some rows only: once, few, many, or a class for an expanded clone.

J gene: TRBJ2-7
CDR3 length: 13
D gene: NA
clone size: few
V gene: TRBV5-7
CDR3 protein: CASSPKGSYEQYF
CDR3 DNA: TGTGCCAGCAGCCCCAAGGGATCCTACGAGCAGTACTTC

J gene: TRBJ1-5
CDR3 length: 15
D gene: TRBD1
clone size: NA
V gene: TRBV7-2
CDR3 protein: CASRWDSAPNQPQHF
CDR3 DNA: TGTGCCAGCAGGTGGGACAGCGCCCCTAATCAGCCCCAGCATTTT

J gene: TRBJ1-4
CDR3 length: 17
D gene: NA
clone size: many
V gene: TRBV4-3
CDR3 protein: CASSQEGSVATNEKLFF
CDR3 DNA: TGCGCCAGCAGCCAAGAAGGCTCGGTGGCAACTAATGAAAAACTGTTTTTT

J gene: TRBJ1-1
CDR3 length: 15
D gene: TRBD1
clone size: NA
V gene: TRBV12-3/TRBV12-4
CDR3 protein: CASSETDRVGTEAFF
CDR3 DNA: TGTGCCAGCAGTGAGACCGACAGGGTGGGAACTGAAGCTTTCTTT

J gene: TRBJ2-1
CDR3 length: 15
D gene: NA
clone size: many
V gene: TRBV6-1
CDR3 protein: CASSEWGASRNEQFF
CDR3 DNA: TGTGCCAGCAGTGAATGGGGCGCTAGTCGGAATGAGCAGTTCTTC

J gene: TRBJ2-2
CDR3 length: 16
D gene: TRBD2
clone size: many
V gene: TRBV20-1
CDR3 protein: CSARTGGPSFFGELFF
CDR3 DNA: TGCAGTGCTAGGACGGGAGGCCCTTCTTTTTTCGGGGAGCTGTTTTTT

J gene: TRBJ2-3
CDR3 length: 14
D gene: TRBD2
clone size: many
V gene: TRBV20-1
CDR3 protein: CSAPRAGAKNTQYF
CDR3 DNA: TGCAGTGCTCCCAGGGCGGGAGCAAAGAATACGCAGTATTTT

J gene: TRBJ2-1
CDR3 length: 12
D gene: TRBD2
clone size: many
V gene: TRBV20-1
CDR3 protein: CSARSGGNEQFF
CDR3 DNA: TGCAGTGCTAGATCGGGGGGCAATGAGCAGTTCTTC

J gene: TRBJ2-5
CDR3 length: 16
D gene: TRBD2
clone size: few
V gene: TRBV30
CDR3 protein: CAWSETTSGDGETQYF
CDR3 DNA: TGTGCCTGGAGTGAAACAACTAGCGGGGACGGAGAGACCCAGTACTTC

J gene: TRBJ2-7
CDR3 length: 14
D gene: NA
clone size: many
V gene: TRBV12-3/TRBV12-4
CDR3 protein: CASSFERIPYEQYF
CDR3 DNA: TGTGCCAGCAGTTTTGAGAGGATCCCTTACGAGCAGTACTTC

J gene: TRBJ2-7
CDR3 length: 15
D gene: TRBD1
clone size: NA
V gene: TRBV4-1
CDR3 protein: CASSHLWDRDYEQYF
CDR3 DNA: TGCGCCAGCAGCCACCTCTGGGACAGGGACTACGAGCAGTACTTC

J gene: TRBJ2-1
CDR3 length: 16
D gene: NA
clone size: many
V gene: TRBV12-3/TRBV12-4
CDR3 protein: CASRTRGLGSYNEQFF
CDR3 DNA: TGTGCCAGCAGAACCCGGGGCCTCGGGAGCTACAATGAGCAGTTCTTC

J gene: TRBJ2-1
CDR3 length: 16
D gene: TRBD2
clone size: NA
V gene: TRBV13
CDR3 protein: CASSGTTSGRSNEQFF
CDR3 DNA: TGTGCCAGCAGCGGGACGACTAGCGGGAGATCCAATGAGCAGTTCTTC

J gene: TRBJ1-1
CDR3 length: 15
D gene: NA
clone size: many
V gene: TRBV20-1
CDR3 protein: CSAVPRYQLNTEAFF
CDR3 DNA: TGCAGTGCAGTCCCCAGGTACCAGTTGAACACTGAAGCTTTCTTT

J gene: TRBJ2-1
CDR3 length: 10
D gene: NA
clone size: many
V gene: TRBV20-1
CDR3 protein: CSALFNEQFF
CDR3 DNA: TGCAGTGCTCTTTTTAATGAGCAGTTCTTC

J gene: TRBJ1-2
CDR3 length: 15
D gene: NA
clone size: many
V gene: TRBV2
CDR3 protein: CASSRTTATRAGYTF
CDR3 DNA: TGTGCCAGCAGCCGAACGACCGCGACAAGAGCCGGCTACACCTTC